Shown below are 3 T cell receptor beta chains from a single sample sequenced in a study of T cell responses to AZD1222 COVID-19 vaccine. Measured with immunoSEQ multiplex PCR; TCRdb has only the in-frame clones, and not every one. This table holds roughly 150,000 clones, approximately 90% found once. Sequenced material: peripheral blood, taken on day 0 of AZD1222 vaccination. These receptor sequences come from an adult in good health.

The gene calls are TRBV7-2 and TRBJ2-4; 11 nucleotides align to TRBD1. V was clipped by 5 bases and J by 3 bases; unmatched bases: 3. Germline CDR1 SGHTA, CDR2 FQGNSA. The CDR3 is 15 residues long. The CDR3 DNA follows: TGTGCCAGCAGCGCGGGACAGGGGGACAAAAACATTCAGTACTTC. Its translation is CASSAGQGDKNIQYF. The full variable domain, with the rest looked up from reference TRBV7-2 and TRBJ2-4, is GAGVSQSPSNKVTEKGKDVELRCDPISGHTALYWYRQSLGQGLEFLIYFQGNSAPDKSGLPSDRFSAERTGGSVSTLTIQRTQQEDSAVYLCASSAGQGDKNIQYFGAGTRLSVL.

This sequence joins TRBV28 and TRBJ1-2; D call uncertain. There are 14 residues in the CDR3. The ends were cut back, 5 bases at V and 5 bases at J, with 15 bases in the middle. Germline values: CDR1 MDHEN, CDR2 SYDVKM. CDR3: CASSPKNHRYGYTF. The DNA for the CDR3 is TGTGCCAGCAGTCCCAAAAATCACCGATATGGCTACACCTTC.

The rearrangement links TRBV10-3 to TRBJ2-3, with D possibly matching TRBD2 (5 bases). V was pared by 9 bases and J by 2 bases, with 12 bases between. This CDR3 is 13 amino acids long. CDR1 ENHRY and CDR2 SYGVKD come from the germline V gene. CDR3 loop: CAITGEITDTQYF. CDR3 DNA: TGTGCCATAACCGGGGAAATCACAGATACGCAGTATTTT.